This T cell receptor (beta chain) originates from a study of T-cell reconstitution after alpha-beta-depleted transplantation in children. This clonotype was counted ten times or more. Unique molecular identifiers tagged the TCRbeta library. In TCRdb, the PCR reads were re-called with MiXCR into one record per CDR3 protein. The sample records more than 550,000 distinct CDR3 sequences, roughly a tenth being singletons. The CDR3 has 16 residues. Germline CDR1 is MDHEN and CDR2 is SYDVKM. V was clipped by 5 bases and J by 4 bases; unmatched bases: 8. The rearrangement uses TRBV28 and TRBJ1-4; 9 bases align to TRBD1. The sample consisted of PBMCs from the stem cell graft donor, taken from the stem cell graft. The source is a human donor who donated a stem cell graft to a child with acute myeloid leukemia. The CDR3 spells CASSPAGTGNNEKLFF. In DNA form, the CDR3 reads TGTGCCAGCAGTCCGGCCGGGACAGGGAATAATGAAAAACTGTTTTTT.